The present T cell receptor beta chain was sequenced within a study of cytomegalovirus exposure and HLA in healthy donors (dated by TCRdb to the late 2010s). About the investigation overall: The roughly 670 repertoires of the first cohort and the 110 or so validation repertoires were produced on the same platform, according to a later analysis. High-throughput TCR immunosequencing, statistical association of individual TCRs with disease status, and machine learning were combined to predict cytomegalovirus infection status. The study was designed to test whether signatures of past pathogen exposure could be identified by cataloging public T cell receptors. Besides the first cohort of some 670 subjects, a separate validation cohort made up of 120 different subjects was used. Overall study results and their limits: The study listed 150 to 200 TCR beta chains as associated with cytomegalovirus. According to the authors, the approach could potentially be generalized to other disease states and immunological phenotypes. Across donors, most TCR sequences were observed very rarely, whereas some public TCRs were present in many individuals. A later analysis had no HLA typing for the validation cohort, so co-occurrence there was scored across all 110 or so repertoires. The classifier was reported to diagnose cytomegalovirus status with high specificity and sensitivity in both the original cohort and the validation cohort. Of the cluster scores, around 95% were above 0 in a later analysis, which found that TCRs clustered in the first cohort also tended to co-occur in the 95 to 150 validation repertoires. In vitro tests confirmed that a few of the cytomegalovirus-associated TCR beta chains recognize cytomegalovirus antigens.

The library was made by the immunoSEQ multiplex PCR assay. Turning to the authors' computational methods: A statistical classification framework was built to diagnose cytomegalovirus status from the catalog of TCR beta chain sequences. TCRdb re-hosts the immuneACCESS table, in-frame sequences only. Its copies lack some clones; in the studies checked, an unresolved V gene accounts for under half of them, and the cause for the rest is not known. From that table come the V and J calls and clone size; the DNA was used to work out D and trimming. This sample gives tens of thousands of clones in total; roughly 91% of them show up just once. The ten largest account for around 2.1% of the sample. Donors formed part of the validation cohort, which comprised 120 or so subjects and was distinct from the first cohort of 550 to 850 subjects. As for this clone: Its recognized antigen is unknown. The sample holds no much larger clone one base away, and base qualities are not on file.

Per the germline V gene, SGHTS is the CDR1 and YDEGEE is the CDR2. The CDR3 holds 14 amino acids from the cysteine to the phenylalanine. Only the CDR3 region is kept as DNA, spanning 42 bases read in frame from base 1. Ends trimmed: V by 6 bases, J by 2 bases; bases unmatched to a gene: 4. The receptor was derived from a man in his thirties or forties in good health and CMV-seronegative. The specimen sequenced was PBMCs. The V and J segments used are TRBV5-8 and TRBJ2-7; 11 bases in between match TRBD2. Here is the DNA: TGTGCCAGCATCCTTAGCGGGAGGGCCTACGAGCAGTACTTC. Translated, this is CASILSGRAYEQYF.